This is a list of T cell receptor beta chains from one sample in a study of blood T cell repertoires in COVID-19. Generated by immunoSEQ multiplex PCR, the TCRdb table keeps only in-frame clones and is missing some. Of tens of thousands of clones listed, about 86% are singletons. Sequencing was performed on peripheral blood. These TCRs come from an elderly man with active or convalescent COVID-19. CDR3s include the opening cysteine and the closing phenylalanine or tryptophan. Fields, in order: clone size, D gene, J gene, V gene, CDR3 DNA, CDR3 protein. A D gene is named only where the DNA matches it firmly. Not every row has a clone size; where given, it reads once, few, many or a size class.

abundance: .; d_gene: TRBD1; j_gene: TRBJ2-7; v_gene: TRBV6-5; CDR3nt: TGTGCCAGCAGCCGGGACAGGGGGCGATACGAGCAGTACTTC; CDR3aa: CASSRDRGRYEQYF
abundance: .; d_gene: .; j_gene: TRBJ2-3; v_gene: TRBV5-8; CDR3nt: TGTGCCAGCAGCTTGGTGGTCAGGACAACTAGCACAGATACGCAGTATTTT; CDR3aa: CASSLVVRTTSTDTQYF
abundance: .; d_gene: TRBD2; j_gene: TRBJ2-7; v_gene: TRBV18; CDR3nt: TGTGCCAGCTCACCACGGACTAGCGGGAGCTCCTACGAGCAGTACTTC; CDR3aa: CASSPRTSGSSYEQYF
abundance: .; d_gene: TRBD1; j_gene: TRBJ2-7; v_gene: TRBV19; CDR3nt: TGTGCCAGTAGTATCCAGACAGGGGCTTCCTACGAGCAGTACTTC; CDR3aa: CASSIQTGASYEQYF
abundance: .; d_gene: .; j_gene: TRBJ1-6; v_gene: TRBV6-5; CDR3nt: TGTGCCAGCACCCTGACAGGCGGGAATTCACCCCTCCACTTT; CDR3aa: CASTLTGGNSPLHF
abundance: .; d_gene: .; j_gene: TRBJ2-7; v_gene: TRBV28; CDR3nt: TGTGCCAGCAGTTTGGGCAGGAATTTCTACGAGCAGTACTTC; CDR3aa: CASSLGRNFYEQYF
abundance: .; d_gene: TRBD2; j_gene: TRBJ2-1; v_gene: TRBV24-1; CDR3nt: TGTGCCACCAGTGACCCCGGGACTAGCGGGAGGGCCGCCTACAATGAGCAGTTCTTC; CDR3aa: CATSDPGTSGRAAYNEQFF
abundance: few; d_gene: .; j_gene: TRBJ1-2; v_gene: TRBV5-8; CDR3nt: TGTGCCAGCAGCTTGGCGGGGTATGGCTACACCTTC; CDR3aa: CASSLAGYGYTF
abundance: once; d_gene: TRBD2; j_gene: TRBJ2-2; v_gene: TRBV5-1; CDR3nt: TGCGCCAGCAGCCCGGGGGTCGGGACTAGCGGGACCCTGACCGGGGAGCTGTTTTTT; CDR3aa: CASSPGVGTSGTLTGELFF
abundance: .; d_gene: .; j_gene: TRBJ2-4; v_gene: TRBV28; CDR3nt: TGTGCCAGCAGTTTAGAGGGGGTAGCCAAAAACATTCAGTACTTC; CDR3aa: CASSLEGVAKNIQYF
abundance: .; d_gene: TRBD1; j_gene: TRBJ2-5; v_gene: TRBV28; CDR3nt: TGTGCCAGCAGTTTCCAGGGGGCGGGAGAGACCCAGTACTTC; CDR3aa: CASSFQGAGETQYF
abundance: .; d_gene: TRBD1; j_gene: TRBJ2-1; v_gene: TRBV15; CDR3nt: TGTGCCACCAGCCCTGGGACAGGGGGGATCAGCGGAAATGAGCAGTTCTTC; CDR3aa: CATSPGTGGISGNEQFF
abundance: once; d_gene: TRBD2; j_gene: TRBJ2-3; v_gene: TRBV7-2; CDR3nt: TGTGCCAGCAGCACCGGGACTAGCGGGGGGCAAGATACGCAGTATTTT; CDR3aa: CASSTGTSGGQDTQYF
abundance: .; d_gene: .; j_gene: TRBJ1-5; v_gene: TRBV10-1; CDR3nt: TGCGCCAGCCCCACGGGCAGGGCAAATCAACAGCCCCAGCATTTT; CDR3aa: CASPTGRANQQPQHF
abundance: .; d_gene: TRBD1; j_gene: TRBJ1-1; v_gene: TRBV5-4; CDR3nt: TGTGCCAGCAGCCGTGGGACAGTGAACACTGAAGCTTTCTTT; CDR3aa: CASSRGTVNTEAFF
abundance: .; d_gene: TRBD1; j_gene: TRBJ2-7; v_gene: TRBV14; CDR3nt: TGTGCCAGCAGCCGGGGACAGATCCCCTACGAGCAGTACTTC; CDR3aa: CASSRGQIPYEQYF
abundance: .; d_gene: TRBD1; j_gene: TRBJ1-2; v_gene: TRBV19; CDR3nt: TGTGCCAGTAGTTCCTCGGGACAGGGCGGCTACACCTTC; CDR3aa: CASSSSGQGGYTF
abundance: .; d_gene: .; j_gene: TRBJ2-7; v_gene: TRBV29-1; CDR3nt: TGCAGCGTTGTTCAGGGTTACTACGAGCAGTACTTC; CDR3aa: CSVVQGYYEQYF
abundance: .; d_gene: .; j_gene: TRBJ2-2; v_gene: TRBV7-2; CDR3nt: TGTGCCAGCAGCCTCCTAACGGGTCCAATGTCCGGGGAGCTGTTTTTT; CDR3aa: CASSLLTGPMSGELFF
abundance: .; d_gene: .; j_gene: TRBJ2-7; v_gene: TRBV6-2/TRBV6-3; CDR3nt: TGTGCCAGCAGTTACGGGGGCGCTCTACTTGAGCAGTACTTC; CDR3aa: CASSYGGALLEQYF
abundance: .; d_gene: .; j_gene: TRBJ1-5; v_gene: TRBV6-4; CDR3nt: TGTGCCAGCAGCTCTTCGGTTCATGCCCCCAATCAGCCCCAGCATTTT; CDR3aa: CASSSSVHAPNQPQHF
abundance: .; d_gene: TRBD1; j_gene: TRBJ2-1; v_gene: TRBV2; CDR3nt: TGTGCCAGCACCGGGACAGTCTACAATGAGCAGTTCTTC; CDR3aa: CASTGTVYNEQFF
abundance: once; d_gene: TRBD1; j_gene: TRBJ1-6; v_gene: TRBV27; CDR3nt: TGTGCCAGCAGTTTATCGACAGGGGGAAGGAATTCACCCCTCCACTTT; CDR3aa: CASSLSTGGRNSPLHF
abundance: once; d_gene: TRBD1; j_gene: TRBJ1-1; v_gene: TRBV7-6; CDR3nt: TGTGCCAGCAGCTCCCAAGGACAGGGGGGGACTGAAGCTTTCTTT; CDR3aa: CASSSQGQGGTEAFF
abundance: .; d_gene: .; j_gene: TRBJ1-2; v_gene: TRBV12-3/TRBV12-4; CDR3nt: TGTGCCAGCAGTTTGGGCCGTGGGGGCTACACCTTC; CDR3aa: CASSLGRGGYTF
abundance: few; d_gene: .; j_gene: TRBJ1-2; v_gene: TRBV5-5; CDR3nt: TGTGCCAGCAGCCCTTCGGGGGGTGCTGACTATGGCTACACCTTC; CDR3aa: CASSPSGGADYGYTF
abundance: .; d_gene: TRBD1; j_gene: TRBJ1-6; v_gene: TRBV27; CDR3nt: TGTGCCAGCAGTTTCTTTCCAGACAGGGGGCGCTCGGTGGCACCCCTCCACTTT; CDR3aa: CASSFFPDRGRSVAPLHF
abundance: .; d_gene: TRBD1; j_gene: TRBJ1-2; v_gene: TRBV10-3; CDR3nt: TGTGCCAGTGGACAGGGGAACTATGGCTACACCTTC; CDR3aa: CASGQGNYGYTF
abundance: .; d_gene: TRBD1; j_gene: TRBJ2-5; v_gene: TRBV18; CDR3nt: TGTGCCAGCTCATCGTACGGGACAGCAGCCCAAGAGACCCAGTACTTC; CDR3aa: CASSSYGTAAQETQYF
abundance: .; d_gene: .; j_gene: TRBJ2-7; v_gene: TRBV5-1; CDR3nt: TGCGCCAGCAGCTGGGACACTTCCTACGAGCAGTACTTC; CDR3aa: CASSWDTSYEQYF
abundance: many; d_gene: .; j_gene: TRBJ1-5; v_gene: TRBV15; CDR3nt: TGTGCCACCAGTCGTTTCGGGGATAGCAATCAGCCCCAGCATTTT; CDR3aa: CATSRFGDSNQPQHF
abundance: .; d_gene: .; j_gene: TRBJ1-1; v_gene: TRBV5-1; CDR3nt: TGCGCCAGCAGCCCGGCGGGGGGGATGAACACTGAAGCTTTCTTT; CDR3aa: CASSPAGGMNTEAFF
abundance: .; d_gene: .; j_gene: TRBJ2-7; v_gene: TRBV2; CDR3nt: TGTGCCAGCAATCCGACAGGACTCTCCTACGAGCAGTACTTC; CDR3aa: CASNPTGLSYEQYF
abundance: .; d_gene: TRBD1; j_gene: TRBJ2-5; v_gene: TRBV19; CDR3nt: TGTGCCAGCCGGGACAGGGGGACGTGGGAGACCCAGTACTTC; CDR3aa: CASRDRGTWETQYF
abundance: .; d_gene: .; j_gene: TRBJ1-1; v_gene: TRBV30; CDR3nt: TGTGCCTGGAGTCCAATGAACACTGAAGCTTTCTTT; CDR3aa: CAWSPMNTEAFF